Shown below are 17 T cell receptor beta chains from a single sample sequenced in a study of blood T cell repertoires in COVID-19. Sequencing used immunoSEQ multiplex PCR; TCRdb keeps in-frame clones, though not all of them. The repertoire includes around 47,000 clones, roughly 90% of them detected once, and around 9% sits in the top ten. Sequenced input: peripheral blood. These receptors were obtained from a man older than 75 with active or convalescent COVID-19.

The rearrangement uses TRBV5-5 and TRBJ2-7, with 8 nucleotides matching TRBD1. The CDR3 is made up of 15 amino acids. The germline V gene has CDR1 SGHKS and CDR2 YYEKEE (reference sequence). The junction had 4 bases not matched to a gene; V was cut back by 0 bases and J by 2 bases. CDR3 nucleotide sequence: TGTGCCAGCAGCTTGGGGGGACAGGTGACCTACGAGCAGTACTTC. It encodes CASSLGGQVTYEQYF.

The rearrangement joins TRBV7-3 to TRBJ2-1, with 9 bases fitting TRBD1. Losses at the gene ends were 2 bases for V and 2 bases for J; bases not matched to a gene: 4. The CDR3 contains 16 residues. The germline CDR1 and CDR2 sequences are SGHTA and FQGTGA. The CDR3 DNA sequence: TGTGCCAGCAGCTTACTCGGGACAGGGACCTACAATGAGCAGTTCTTC. Protein: CASSLLGTGTYNEQFF.

The chain joins TRBV7-2 to TRBJ1-3; D possibly corresponds to TRBD1 (5 bases). V was cut by 7 bases and J by 0 bases, with 19 bases left in between. The CDR3 sequence is 17 residues long. CDR1 is SGHTA, CDR2 FQGNSA, per germline. CDR3 residues: CASTPGRGRGSGNTIYF. CDR3 sequence (DNA): TGTGCCAGCACCCCCGGTAGAGGGAGGGGCTCTGGAAACACCATATATTTT. Looking up the rest from reference TRBV7-2 and TRBJ1-3 gives the full variable domain: GAGVSQSPSNKVTEKGKDVELRCDPISGHTALYWYRQSLGQGLEFLIYFQGNSAPDKSGLPSDRFSAERTGGSVSTLTIQRTQQEDSAVYLCASTPGRGRGSGNTIYFGEGSWLTVV.

The chain combines TRBV6-4 with TRBJ2-7, with a weak D call TRBD2 (7 bases). V lost 3 bases, J lost 7 bases, and 16 bases lay in between. Germline V CDR1 and CDR2: MRHNA, SNTAGT. CDR3 size: 14 residues. CDR3 amino acids: CASSEAAGAGEQYF. CDR3 DNA sequence: TGTGCCAGCAGTGAGGCGGCGGGGGCAGGAGAGCAGTACTTC.

The genes are TRBV19 and TRBJ1-5, with D possibly TRBD1 on 5 matching bases. Germline CDR1 reads LNHDA; CDR2 reads SQIVND (reference sequence). Trimming removed 6 bases from V and 0 bases from J, with 12 bases in between. This CDR3 is 15 amino acids long. The CDR3 DNA follows: TGTGCCAGTAGCCCTCAGGGATATAGCAATCAGCCCCAGCATTTT. As protein: CASSPQGYSNQPQHF.

V is TRBV2 and J is TRBJ1-4, with a possible D match to TRBD1 (6 bases). Germline V lookup: CDR1 SNHLY, CDR2 FYNNEI. CDR3 length: 15 residues. Trimming left V 3 bases short and J 6 bases short, with 14 bases between. The CDR3 DNA is TGTGCCAGCAGTGATCCACAGGGTTTTTATGAAAAACTGTTTTTT. This gives the protein CASSDPQGFYEKLFF.

The V and J genes are TRBV4-3 and TRBJ2-1; TRBD2 might be the D (5 bases). Per the germline V gene, CDR1 is LGHNA and CDR2 is YSLEER. V was cut by 3 bases and J by 3 bases, with 18 bases left in between. The CDR3 is 17 residues long. CDR3 residues: CASSHADGLASYNEQFF. As DNA, the CDR3 is TGCGCCAGCAGCCACGCCGACGGGCTAGCTAGCTACAATGAGCAGTTCTTC.

This clone was found a few times. The J gene is TRBJ1-5, the V gene TRBV21-1. TRBV21-1 is a pseudogene. This CDR3 has 15 amino acids. CDR3 loop: CASSKGCGRDQPQHF. DNA for the CDR3: TGTGCCAGCAGCAAGGGGTGTGGGAGGGATCAGCCCCAGCATTTT.

This chain connects TRBV6-2 or TRBV6-3 to TRBJ1-2, with D unclear. The CDR3 contains 13 residues. CDR1 and CDR2 from the germline V gene are MNHEY and SVGEGT. Trimming pared 2 bases from V and 3 bases from J, leaving 7 bases between. This CDR3 reads CASSYTHYYGYTF. The DNA of the CDR3 is TGTGCCAGCAGTTACACGCACTACTATGGCTACACCTTC.

This clone was counted a single time. The genes are TRBV6-5 and TRBJ2-3; 8 bases map to TRBD2. The CDR3 sequence is 14 residues long. The V gene's germline CDR1 is MNHEY and CDR2 SVGAGI. V trimming: 8 bases; J trimming: 1 base; junction bases outside the gene matches: 5. Here the CDR3 reads CASVPGGGTDTQYF. In nucleotides, the CDR3 is TGTGCCAGCGTCCCGGGAGGGGGCACAGATACGCAGTATTTT.

The chain employs TRBV3-1 (or the pseudogene TRBV3-2) and TRBJ2-5, with D possibly TRBD2 on 6 matching bases. The V gene's germline CDR1 is LGHDT and CDR2 YNNKEL (reference sequence). CDR3 length: 16 residues. The V end was cut by 5 bases, the J end by 1 base, with 17 bases between. CDR3 DNA sequence: TGTGCCAGCAGCGAAACAGCGGGCGGCCCCCAAGAGACCCAGTACTTC. It encodes CASSETAGGPQETQYF.

The chain combines TRBV6-5 with TRBJ1-4; D remains unclear. From germline, CDR1 is MNHEY and CDR2 SVGAGI. This CDR3 has 15 residues. The V gene lost 4 bases and the J gene lost 3 bases, with 12 bases spanning the gap. Here the CDR3 DNA reads TGTGCCAGCAGTTTGGAGAGACGGGCTAATGAAAAACTGTTTTTT. It translates to CASSLERRANEKLFF.

The chain has TRBV6-1 and TRBJ1-1, with D possibly matching TRBD1 (6 bases). With 3 bases removed from V and 4 bases from J, the gap between germline ends came to 12 bases. CDR1 MNHNS and CDR2 SASEGT come from the germline V gene. The CDR3 extends over 14 amino acids. The CDR3 region has the DNA TGTGCCAGCAGTGAGCTACAGGGAGTCACTGAAGCTTTCTTT. Protein product: CASSELQGVTEAFF.

The chain combines TRBV19 with TRBJ2-7; 8 nucleotides agree with TRBD1. This CDR3 spans 15 amino acids. Per germline, CDR1 LNHDA and CDR2 SQIVND (reference sequence). The junction had 6 bases not matched to a gene; V was cut back by 5 bases and J by 0 bases. The CDR3 is CASSPQGVSSYEQYF. CDR3 sequence (DNA): TGTGCCAGTAGTCCACAGGGGGTCAGCTCCTACGAGCAGTACTTC.

This chain uses TRBV28 with TRBJ1-2, with TRBD1 matching over 9 bases. This CDR3 contains 15 residues. Losses at the gene ends were 4 bases for V and 3 bases for J; bases not matched to a gene: 6. CDR1 MDHEN and CDR2 SYDVKM come from the germline V gene. CDR3 DNA sequence: TGTGCCAGCAGTTCCCGGGACAGGGTAGACTATGGCTACACCTTC. Its translation is CASSSRDRVDYGYTF.

The chain has TRBV30 and TRBJ1-2; possibly TRBD1 for D (6 bases). The CDR3 consists of 14 residues. In germline, CDR1 is GTSNPN, CDR2 SVGIG (reference sequence). The germline V and J ends were trimmed by 0 bases and 7 bases, with 15 bases remaining between them. The CDR3 sequence is CAWSVLSGGTGYTF. The CDR3 DNA sequence: TGTGCCTGGAGTGTACTGTCGGGGGGCACTGGCTACACCTTC.

This chain connects TRBV5-1 to TRBJ1-4; 7 positions agree with TRBD1. Per the germline V gene, CDR1 is SGHRS and CDR2 is YFSETQ. V was pared by 0 bases and J by 5 bases, with 10 bases of the junction left unmatched. The CDR3 spans 17 residues. CDR3 residues: CASSLGGTTGVNEKLFF. The CDR3 DNA reads as TGCGCCAGCAGCTTGGGAGGTACTACAGGGGTAAATGAAAAACTGTTTTTT.